This T cell receptor (beta chain) was sequenced in a study of blood T cell repertoires in COVID-19. Study-level information: Collection of acute and convalescent COVID-19 samples took place in the United States, Italy and Spain. PBMCs, B-cell-depleted T cells, or T cells were the source of the cDNA or gDNA that made up the material.

Per the study methods: Amplification from reference gene primers served as the basis for estimated nucleated cell counts. Profiling relied on immunoSEQ multiplex PCR, and the TCRdb table lists in-frame clones only, not all of them. That table is the source of V, J and clone size, and D and trimming were worked out from the DNA. Found here are around 70,000 clones, roughly 88% of them singletons; the top ten hold approximately 8.4%. This CDR3 has 16 amino acids. Unmatched junction bases numbered 13, after V lost 6 bases and J lost 5 bases. CDR1 and CDR2 (germline): SGHTA, FQGNSA. This clone was observed a single time.

The receptor comes from a young man with acute or convalescent COVID-19. The chain has TRBV7-2 and TRBJ2-1; TRBD2 agrees at 7 bases. Input material: peripheral blood. The CDR3 region is CASRLSFGRSNNEQFF. The CDR3 DNA reads as TGTGCCAGCAGGCTTTCTTTCGGGAGGTCCAACAATGAGCAGTTCTTC. The full variable domain, completed using reference TRBV7-2 and TRBJ2-1, is GAGVSQSPSNKVTEKGKDVELRCDPISGHTALYWYRQSLGQGLEFLIYFQGNSAPDKSGLPSDRFSAERTGGSVSTLTIQRTQQEDSAVYLCASRLSFGRSNNEQFFGPGTRLTVL.